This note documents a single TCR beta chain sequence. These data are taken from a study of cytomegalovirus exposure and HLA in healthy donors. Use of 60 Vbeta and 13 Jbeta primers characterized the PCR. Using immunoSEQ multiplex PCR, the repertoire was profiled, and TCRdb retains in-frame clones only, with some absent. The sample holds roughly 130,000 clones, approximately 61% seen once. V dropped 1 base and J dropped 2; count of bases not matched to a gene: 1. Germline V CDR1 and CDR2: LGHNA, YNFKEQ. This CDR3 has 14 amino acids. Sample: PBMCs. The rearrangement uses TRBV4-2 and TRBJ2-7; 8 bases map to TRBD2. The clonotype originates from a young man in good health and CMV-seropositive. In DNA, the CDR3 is TGTGCCAGCAGCCAAGGGGGACTAGCCTACGAGCAGTACTTC. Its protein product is CASSQGGLAYEQYF.